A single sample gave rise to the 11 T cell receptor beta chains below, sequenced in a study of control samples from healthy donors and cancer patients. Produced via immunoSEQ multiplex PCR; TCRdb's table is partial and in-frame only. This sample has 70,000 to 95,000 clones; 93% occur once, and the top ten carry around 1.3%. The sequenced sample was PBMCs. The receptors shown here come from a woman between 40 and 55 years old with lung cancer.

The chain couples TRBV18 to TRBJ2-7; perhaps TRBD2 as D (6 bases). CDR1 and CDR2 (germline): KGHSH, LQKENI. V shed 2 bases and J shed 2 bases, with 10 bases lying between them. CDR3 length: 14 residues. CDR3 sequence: CASSPGGGPYEQYF. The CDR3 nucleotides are TGTGCCAGCTCACCAGGGGGAGGACCCTACGAGCAGTACTTC.

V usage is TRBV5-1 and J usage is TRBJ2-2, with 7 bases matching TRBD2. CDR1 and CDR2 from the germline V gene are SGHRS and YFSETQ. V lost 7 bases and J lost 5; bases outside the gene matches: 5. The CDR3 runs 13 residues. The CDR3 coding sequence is TGCGCCAGCGCTCCCGGGGGGACCGGGGAGCTGTTTTTT. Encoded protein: CASAPGGTGELFF.

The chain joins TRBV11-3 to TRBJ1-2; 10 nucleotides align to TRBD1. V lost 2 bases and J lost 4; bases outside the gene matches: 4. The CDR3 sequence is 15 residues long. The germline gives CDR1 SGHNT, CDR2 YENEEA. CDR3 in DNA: TGTGCCAGCAGCTTAAGACAGGGGGCGAGCTATGGCTACACCTTC. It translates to CASSLRQGASYGYTF.

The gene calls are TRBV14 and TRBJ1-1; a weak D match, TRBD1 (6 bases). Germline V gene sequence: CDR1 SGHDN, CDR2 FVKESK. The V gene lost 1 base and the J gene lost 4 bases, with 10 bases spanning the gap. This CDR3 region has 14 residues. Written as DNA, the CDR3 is TGTGCCAGCAGCCAAGTCCAGGGGCTCACTGAAGCTTTCTTT. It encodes CASSQVQGLTEAFF.

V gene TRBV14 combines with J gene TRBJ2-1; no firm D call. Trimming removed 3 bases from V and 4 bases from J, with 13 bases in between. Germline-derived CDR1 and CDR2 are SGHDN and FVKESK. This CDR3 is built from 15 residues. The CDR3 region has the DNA TGTGCCAGCAGCCAGATGAATCAAGCGTACAATGAGCAGTTCTTC. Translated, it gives CASSQMNQAYNEQFF.

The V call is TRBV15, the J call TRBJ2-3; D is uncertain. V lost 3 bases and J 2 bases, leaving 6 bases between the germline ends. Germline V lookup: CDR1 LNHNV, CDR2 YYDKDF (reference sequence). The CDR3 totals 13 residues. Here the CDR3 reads CATSRANTDTQYF. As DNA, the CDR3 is TGTGCCACCAGCAGGGCTAACACAGATACGCAGTATTTT.

The CDR3 loop reads CASSPMTGGFTYYGYTF. The CDR3 region has the DNA TGTGCCAGCAGCCCGATGACAGGGGGCTTTACTTACTATGGCTACACCTTC. The chain has TRBV21-1 and TRBJ1-2; the table's D call TRBD1 went unverified against the DNA. TRBV21-1 is a listed pseudogene. This CDR3 is 17 amino acids long.

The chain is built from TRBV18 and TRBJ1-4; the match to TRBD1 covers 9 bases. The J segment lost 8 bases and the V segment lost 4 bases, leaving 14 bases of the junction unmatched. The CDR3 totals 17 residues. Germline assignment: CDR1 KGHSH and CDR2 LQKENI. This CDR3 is CASSRVPGQGQREKLFF. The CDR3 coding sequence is TGTGCCAGCTCACGAGTTCCGGGACAGGGACAAAGGGAAAAACTGTTTTTT.

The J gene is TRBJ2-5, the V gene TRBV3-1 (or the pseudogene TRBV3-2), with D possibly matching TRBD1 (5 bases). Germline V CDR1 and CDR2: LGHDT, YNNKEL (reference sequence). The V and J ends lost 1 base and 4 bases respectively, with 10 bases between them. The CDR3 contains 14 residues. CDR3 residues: CASSQGPGLETQYF. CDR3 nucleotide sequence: TGTGCCAGCAGCCAAGGACCAGGGCTAGAGACCCAGTACTTC.

The CDR3 DNA reads TGTGCCAGCTCACAGGAGCGAGAGACCCAGTACTTC. Protein product: CASSQERETQYF. The chain couples TRBV18 to TRBJ2-5; D remains unclear. V was clipped by 4 bases and J by 4 bases, with 7 bases between them. Germline CDR1 KGHSH, CDR2 LQKENI. The CDR3 length is 12 residues.

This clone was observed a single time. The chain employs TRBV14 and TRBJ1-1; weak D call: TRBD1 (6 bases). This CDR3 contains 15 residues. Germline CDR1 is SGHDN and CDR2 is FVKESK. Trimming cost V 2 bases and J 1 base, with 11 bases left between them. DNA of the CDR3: TGTGCCAGCAGCCAAATAACGACAGGGAACACTGAAGCTTTCTTT. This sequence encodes CASSQITTGNTEAFF.